This is a list of T cell receptor beta chains from one sample in a study of identical twins. TCRdb reprocessed the 5' RACE reads with MiXCR, giving one entry per CDR3 protein. The sample gives about 490,000 distinct CDR3 sequences, roughly 15% of which show up once; around 0.4% is in the top ten. In addition, the sample was reused for a study of yellow fever vaccine responses in identical twins.

Sequencing was performed on CD4+ T cells sorted from blood. All receptors come from a woman aged 18-29 years in good health. Both conserved end residues are part of each CDR3. D genes are given only for firm matches. Size is omitted from some rows. Given values are once, few, many or a class for expanded clones.

TRBJ2-5 - TRBV20-1 few CSARVWLAGVWTQYF TGCAGTGCTAGAGTGTGGCTAGCCGGCGTCTGGACCCAGTACTTC
TRBJ2-3 - TRBV7-2 many CASSLSRPRTDTQYF TGTGCCAGCAGCCTCTCTCGGCCCAGGACAGATACGCAGTATTTT
TRBJ2-2 TRBD2 TRBV19 few CASSMGTSHTGELFF TGTGCCAGTAGTATGGGGACTAGTCACACCGGGGAGCTGTTTTTT
TRBJ2-1 - TRBV24-1 few CATSDLEQGSEQFF TGTGCCACCAGTGACCTAGAACAGGGATCTGAGCAGTTCTTC
TRBJ1-6 - TRBV20-1 - CSASGWPLHF TGCAGTGCTAGCGGGTGGCCCCTCCACTTT
TRBJ2-5 - TRBV12-3/TRBV12-4 - CASSLGWTRETQYF TGTGCCAGCAGTTTAGGGTGGACAAGAGAGACCCAGTACTTC
TRBJ2-1 TRBD2 TRBV20-1 few CSAPTSGRTYNEQFF TGCAGTGCACCCACTAGCGGGAGGACCTACAATGAGCAGTTCTTC
TRBJ2-1 - TRBV10-3 few CAISEMYNEQFF TGTGCCATCAGTGAGATGTACAATGAGCAGTTCTTC
TRBJ2-4 - TRBV12-3/TRBV12-4 few CASSKQNIQYF TGTGCCAGCAGTAAACAAAACATTCAGTACTTC
TRBJ2-7 TRBD1 TRBV7-8 few CASSPRTGLSYEQYF TGTGCCAGCAGCCCGCGGACAGGGCTCTCCTACGAGCAGTACTTC
TRBJ2-4 TRBD2 TRBV19 - CASSTPGLGKNIQYF TGTGCCAGTAGTACCCCGGGACTAGGGAAAAACATTCAGTACTTC
TRBJ1-1 - TRBV7-9 - CASSLMGWNTEAFF TGTGCCAGCAGCTTAATGGGGTGGAACACTGAAGCTTTCTTT
TRBJ2-3 - TRBV5-1 few CASSLAVWEGTQYF TGCGCCAGCAGCTTGGCCGTGTGGGAAGGCACGCAGTATTTT
TRBJ2-1 TRBD2 TRBV10-3 - CAISDSPSGRSYNEQFF TGTGCCATCAGTGACAGTCCTAGCGGGAGGTCCTACAATGAGCAGTTCTTC
TRBJ2-1 - TRBV10-3 - CAISAERQREQFF TGTGCCATCAGTGCAGAAAGACAGAGGGAGCAGTTCTTC